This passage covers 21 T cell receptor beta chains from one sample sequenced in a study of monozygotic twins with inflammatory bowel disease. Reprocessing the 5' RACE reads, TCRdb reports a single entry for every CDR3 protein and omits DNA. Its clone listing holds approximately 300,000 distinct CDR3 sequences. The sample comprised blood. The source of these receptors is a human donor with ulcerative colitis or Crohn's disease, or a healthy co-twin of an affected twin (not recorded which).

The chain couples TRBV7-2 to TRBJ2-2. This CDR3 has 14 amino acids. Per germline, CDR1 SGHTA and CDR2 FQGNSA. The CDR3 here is CASSLTRNTGELFF.

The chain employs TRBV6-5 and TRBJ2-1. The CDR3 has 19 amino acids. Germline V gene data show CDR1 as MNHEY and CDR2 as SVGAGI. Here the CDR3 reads CASSYSRGVADSSYNEQFF.

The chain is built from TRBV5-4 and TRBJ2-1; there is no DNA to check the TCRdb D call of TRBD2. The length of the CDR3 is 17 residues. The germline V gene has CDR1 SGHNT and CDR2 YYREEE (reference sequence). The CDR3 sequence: CASSSGSGGGSYNEQFF.

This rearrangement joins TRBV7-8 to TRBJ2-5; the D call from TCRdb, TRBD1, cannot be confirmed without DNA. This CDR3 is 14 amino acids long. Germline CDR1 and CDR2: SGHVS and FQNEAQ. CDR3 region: CASTQGGKQETQYF.

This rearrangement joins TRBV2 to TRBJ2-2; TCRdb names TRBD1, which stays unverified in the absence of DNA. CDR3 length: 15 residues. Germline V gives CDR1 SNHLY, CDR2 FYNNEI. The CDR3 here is CASSAGTTNTGELFF.

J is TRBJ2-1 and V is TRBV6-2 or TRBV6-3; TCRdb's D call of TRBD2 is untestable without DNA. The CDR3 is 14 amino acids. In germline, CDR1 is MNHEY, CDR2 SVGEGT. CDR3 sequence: CASSYGLAGVEQFF.

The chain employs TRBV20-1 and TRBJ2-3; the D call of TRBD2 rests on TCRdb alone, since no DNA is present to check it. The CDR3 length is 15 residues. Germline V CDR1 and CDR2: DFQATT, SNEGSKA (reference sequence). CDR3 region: CSASRLSGTTDTQYF.

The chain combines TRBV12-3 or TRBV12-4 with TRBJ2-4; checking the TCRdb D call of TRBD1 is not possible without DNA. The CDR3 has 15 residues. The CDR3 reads CASTPAGGTKNIQYF.

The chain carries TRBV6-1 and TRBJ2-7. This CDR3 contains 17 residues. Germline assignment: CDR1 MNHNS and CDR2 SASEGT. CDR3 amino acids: CASSHQMVSVITYEQYF.

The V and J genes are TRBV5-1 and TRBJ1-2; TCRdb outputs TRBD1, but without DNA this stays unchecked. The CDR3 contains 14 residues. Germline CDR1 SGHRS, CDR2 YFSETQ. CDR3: CASRRLTVPEGYTF. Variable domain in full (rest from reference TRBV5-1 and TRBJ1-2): KAGVTQTPRYLIKTRGQQVTLSCSPISGHRSVSWYQQTPGQGLQFLFEYFSETQRNKGNFPGRFSGRQFSNSRSEMNVSTLELGDSALYLCASRRLTVPEGYTFGSGTRLTVV.

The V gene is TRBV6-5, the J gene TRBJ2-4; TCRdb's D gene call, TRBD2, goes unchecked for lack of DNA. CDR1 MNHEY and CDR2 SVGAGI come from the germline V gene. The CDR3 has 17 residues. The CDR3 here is CASSSSGGSPAKNIQYF.

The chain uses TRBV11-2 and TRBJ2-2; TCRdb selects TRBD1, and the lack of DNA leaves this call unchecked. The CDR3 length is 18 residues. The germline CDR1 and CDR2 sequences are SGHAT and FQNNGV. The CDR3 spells CASSLVSMWTGRPGELFF.

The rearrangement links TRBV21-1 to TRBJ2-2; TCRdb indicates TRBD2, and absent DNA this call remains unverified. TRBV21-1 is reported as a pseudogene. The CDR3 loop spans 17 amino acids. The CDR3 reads CASSKRTSGGHAGELFF.

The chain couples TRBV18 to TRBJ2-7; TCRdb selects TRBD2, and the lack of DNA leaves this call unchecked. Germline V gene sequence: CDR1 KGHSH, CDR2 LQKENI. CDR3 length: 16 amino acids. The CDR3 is CASSHPGLAGRYEQYF. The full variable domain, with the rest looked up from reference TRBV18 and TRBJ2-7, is NAGVMQNPRHLVRRRGQEARLRCSPMKGHSHVYWYRQLPEEGLKFMVYLQKENIIDESGMPKERFSAEFPKEGPSILRIQQVVRGDSAAYFCASSHPGLAGRYEQYFGPGTRLTVT.

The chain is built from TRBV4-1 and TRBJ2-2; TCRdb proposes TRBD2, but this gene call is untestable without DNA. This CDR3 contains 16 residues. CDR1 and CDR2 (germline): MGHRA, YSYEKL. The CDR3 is CASSWGAGGQTGELFF.

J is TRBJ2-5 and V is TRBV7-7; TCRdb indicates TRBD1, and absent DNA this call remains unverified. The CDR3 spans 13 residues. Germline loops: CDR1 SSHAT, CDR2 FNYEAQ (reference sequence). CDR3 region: CASSFIGGETQYF.

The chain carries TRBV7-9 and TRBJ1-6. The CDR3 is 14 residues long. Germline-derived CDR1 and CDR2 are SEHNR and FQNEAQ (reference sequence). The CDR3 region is CASSENFGNSPLHF.

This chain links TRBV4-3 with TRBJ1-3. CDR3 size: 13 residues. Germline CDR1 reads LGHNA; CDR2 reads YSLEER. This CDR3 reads CASSQTPGNTIYF.

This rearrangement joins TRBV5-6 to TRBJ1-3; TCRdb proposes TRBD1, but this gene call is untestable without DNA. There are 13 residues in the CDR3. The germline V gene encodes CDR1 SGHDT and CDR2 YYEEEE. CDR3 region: CASSRGPGNTIYF.

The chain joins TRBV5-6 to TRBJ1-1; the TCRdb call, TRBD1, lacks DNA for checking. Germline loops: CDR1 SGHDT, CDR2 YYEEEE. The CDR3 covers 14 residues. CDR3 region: CASRTRGAAFGAFF.

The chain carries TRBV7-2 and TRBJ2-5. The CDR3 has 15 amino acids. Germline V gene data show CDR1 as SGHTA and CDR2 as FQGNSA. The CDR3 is CASSLGQVIQETQYF.